These T cell receptor beta chains were read from a single sample in a study of shared clonotypes between healthy human individuals. Clones were sequenced by immunoSEQ multiplex PCR, and TCRdb holds only the in-frame ones, with some missing. Of a few hundred thousand clones in the sample, more than 75% were seen once. Source material: memory CD8+ T cells sorted from blood. The source is a man aged 18 to 35 in good health. The CDR3 runs from the conserved cysteine through the conserved F or W. Fields, in order: J gene, D gene, clone size, V gene, CDR3 DNA, CDR3 protein. A D gene is named only where the DNA matches it firmly. Size is omitted from some rows. Given values are once, few, many or a class for expanded clones.

J: TRBJ2-5; D: TRBD2; size: -; V: TRBV7-9; DNA: TGTGCCAGCAGCTTAGGCCCTAGCGGGGAGACCCAGTACTTC; CDR3: CASSLGPSGETQYF
J: TRBJ2-1; D: TRBD1; size: -; V: TRBV5-1; DNA: TGCGCCAGCAGCGGAGAGGGGGCGCGACTTGGTGAGCAGTTCTTC; CDR3: CASSGEGARLGEQFF
J: TRBJ1-1; D: -; size: -; V: TRBV28; DNA: TGTGCCAGCAGTTTGAGCGGGACCTTGAACACTGAAGCTTTCTTT; CDR3: CASSLSGTLNTEAFF
J: TRBJ2-2; D: -; size: -; V: TRBV30; DNA: TGTGCCTGGGAACCACTCGGGTTGGGGGACGGGGAGCTGTTTTTT; CDR3: CAWEPLGLGDGELFF
J: TRBJ1-1; D: -; size: once; V: TRBV6-5; DNA: TGTGCCAGCAGTTGGCAAGGGGGTCGCACTGAAGCTTTCTTT; CDR3: CASSWQGGRTEAFF
J: TRBJ2-7; D: TRBD2; size: -; V: TRBV27; DNA: TGTGCCAGCAGTTTGGTCTCTACTAGCGGATCCTACGAGCAGTACTTC; CDR3: CASSLVSTSGSYEQYF
J: TRBJ2-2; D: -; size: -; V: TRBV7-9; DNA: TGTGCCAGCAGCTTCAATCCCGTAATGTTGGGGGAGCTGTTTTTT; CDR3: CASSFNPVMLGELFF
J: TRBJ2-7; D: TRBD2; size: -; V: TRBV11-1; DNA: TGTGCCAGCAGCCCTCCACTAGCGGGGTCCTACGAGCAGTACTTC; CDR3: CASSPPLAGSYEQYF
J: TRBJ2-3; D: -; size: few; V: TRBV30; DNA: TGTGCCTGGAATCTCGGGGCAGGGTTCGATACGCAGTATTTT; CDR3: CAWNLGAGFDTQYF
J: TRBJ2-2; D: -; size: -; V: TRBV5-1; DNA: TGCGCCAGCAGCTTGGAGGGCGCGAACACCGGGGAGCTGTTTTTT; CDR3: CASSLEGANTGELFF
J: TRBJ2-1; D: -; size: -; V: TRBV5-8; DNA: TGTGCCAGCAGCTTGGGGTTTAGGAATGAGCAGTTCTTC; CDR3: CASSLGFRNEQFF
J: TRBJ2-3; D: -; size: many; V: TRBV18; DNA: TGTGCCAGCTCACCACGAGAGGCGAGCACAGATACGCAGTATTTT; CDR3: CASSPREASTDTQYF
J: TRBJ2-5; D: -; size: -; V: TRBV7-9; DNA: TGTGCCAGCAGTCCTGGGGGGACCCAGTACTTC; CDR3: CASSPGGTQYF
J: TRBJ2-7; D: -; size: -; V: TRBV10-2; DNA: TGCGCCAGCACGAGCAGCTACGAGCAGTACTTC; CDR3: CASTSSYEQYF
J: TRBJ2-1; D: TRBD2; size: -; V: TRBV7-3; DNA: TGTGCCAGCAGCTTATCTAGCGGGGGGAACAATGAGCAGTTCTTC; CDR3: CASSLSSGGNNEQFF
J: TRBJ1-2; D: TRBD1; size: -; V: TRBV28; DNA: TGTGCCAGCAGTTTACGCACGGGACAGGTCTATGGCTACACCTTC; CDR3: CASSLRTGQVYGYTF
J: TRBJ2-7; D: TRBD1; size: -; V: TRBV6-1; DNA: TGTGCCAGCAGTGAAGTGACAGGGGAACACGAGCAGTACTTC; CDR3: CASSEVTGEHEQYF
J: TRBJ2-2; D: -; size: few; V: TRBV5-1; DNA: TGCGCCAGCAGCTTCGGGTCCCACACCGGGGAGCTGTTTTTT; CDR3: CASSFGSHTGELFF
J: TRBJ1-4; D: -; size: once; V: TRBV11-2; DNA: TGTGCCAGCAGCTCTATCGGGCCCGAAAAACTGTTTTTT; CDR3: CASSSIGPEKLFF
J: TRBJ2-2; D: -; size: -; V: TRBV5-1; DNA: TGCGCCAGCAGCTTGGGTGGACTGAAGCTGTTTTTT; CDR3: CASSLGGLKLFF
J: TRBJ1-2; D: TRBD1; size: once; V: TRBV13; DNA: TGTGCCAGCAGCGGAGGCCCACAGGGGAATGGCTACACCTTC; CDR3: CASSGGPQGNGYTF
J: TRBJ1-4; D: -; size: -; V: TRBV11-2; DNA: TGTGCCAGCAGCCCACCCCTAATTTTAGGAACAACTAATGAAAAACTGTTTTTT; CDR3: CASSPPLILGTTNEKLFF
J: TRBJ2-7; D: TRBD1; size: -; V: TRBV30; DNA: TGTGCCTGGAGGACAGGGGGCCAGAACGAGCAGTACTTC; CDR3: CAWRTGGQNEQYF
J: TRBJ2-5; D: -; size: -; V: TRBV2; DNA: TGTGCCAGCAGCGCCGCGGTTGAAGAGACCCAGTACTTC; CDR3: CASSAAVEETQYF
J: TRBJ2-1; D: TRBD2; size: -; V: TRBV7-9; DNA: TGTGCCAACCTGGAACTAGCGGGAGTTTACAATGAGCAGTTCTTC; CDR3: CANLELAGVYNEQFF
J: TRBJ1-4; D: -; size: -; V: TRBV7-9; DNA: TGTGCCAGCAGCCTAAGTGAAAAACTGTTTTTT; CDR3: CASSLSEKLFF
J: TRBJ2-4; D: -; size: many; V: TRBV7-2; DNA: TGTGCCAGCAGCCCAGCTGGACACATTCAGTACTTC; CDR3: CASSPAGHIQYF
J: TRBJ2-3; D: TRBD2; size: -; V: TRBV5-1; DNA: TGCGCCAGCAGCTTGGTCGGGAGGGCCGCAGATACGCAGTATTTT; CDR3: CASSLVGRAADTQYF
J: TRBJ2-7; D: TRBD2; size: once; V: TRBV11-2; DNA: TGTGCCAGCAGCTCATTTCCTCTAGCGGAGTTCCCAAGGCAGTACTTC; CDR3: CASSSFPLAEFPRQYF
J: TRBJ2-1; D: -; size: -; V: TRBV9; DNA: TGTGCCAGCAGCGATCTAGAGTCCTACAATGAGCAGTTCTTC; CDR3: CASSDLESYNEQFF
J: TRBJ1-1; D: -; size: -; V: TRBV6-6; DNA: TGTGCCAGCAGTTTTTCAGGGAGCACTGAAGCTTTCTTT; CDR3: CASSFSGSTEAFF
J: TRBJ1-1; D: -; size: -; V: TRBV29-1; DNA: TGCAGCTCCAAGACGGTTGGGAACACTGAAGCTTTCTTT; CDR3: CSSKTVGNTEAFF
J: TRBJ2-1; D: TRBD2; size: many; V: TRBV5-6; DNA: TGTGCCAGCAGCTCGGGACTAGCGGGAGGGTTTGAGCAGTTCTTC; CDR3: CASSSGLAGGFEQFF
J: TRBJ1-4; D: -; size: once; V: TRBV15; DNA: TGTGCCACCAGCAGAGAGACCTTACCAACAGCTAATGAAAAACTGTTTTTT; CDR3: CATSRETLPTANEKLFF
J: TRBJ2-3; D: -; size: -; V: TRBV7-3; DNA: TGTGCCAGCAGCTTAATTCCCCGGTGGGGCACAGATACGCAGTATTTT; CDR3: CASSLIPRWGTDTQYF
J: TRBJ1-5; D: -; size: few; V: TRBV4-1; DNA: TGCGCCAGCAGCCACCACAGGGAAAGCAATCAGCCCCAGCATTTT; CDR3: CASSHHRESNQPQHF
J: TRBJ1-1; D: -; size: -; V: TRBV13; DNA: TGTGCCAGCAGCTTACGGTATTCCGCTGAAGCTTTCTTT; CDR3: CASSLRYSAEAFF
J: TRBJ2-7; D: -; size: -; V: TRBV30; DNA: TGTGCCTGGATGGGCTACCGAAACTACGAGCAGTACTTC; CDR3: CAWMGYRNYEQYF
J: TRBJ1-2; D: TRBD1; size: -; V: TRBV29-1; DNA: TGCAGCGTTGAAGGGGGGGGACAGGGAGACTATGGCTACACCTTC; CDR3: CSVEGGGQGDYGYTF
J: TRBJ1-4; D: TRBD1; size: -; V: TRBV27; DNA: TGTGCCAGCAGCAGACAGGGAATAGAAAAACTGTTTTTT; CDR3: CASSRQGIEKLFF
J: TRBJ2-5; D: -; size: -; V: TRBV5-1; DNA: TGCGCCAGCAGTTACGGATTTGGGGAGGTCGCGGAGGCCCAGTACTTC; CDR3: CASSYGFGEVAEAQYF